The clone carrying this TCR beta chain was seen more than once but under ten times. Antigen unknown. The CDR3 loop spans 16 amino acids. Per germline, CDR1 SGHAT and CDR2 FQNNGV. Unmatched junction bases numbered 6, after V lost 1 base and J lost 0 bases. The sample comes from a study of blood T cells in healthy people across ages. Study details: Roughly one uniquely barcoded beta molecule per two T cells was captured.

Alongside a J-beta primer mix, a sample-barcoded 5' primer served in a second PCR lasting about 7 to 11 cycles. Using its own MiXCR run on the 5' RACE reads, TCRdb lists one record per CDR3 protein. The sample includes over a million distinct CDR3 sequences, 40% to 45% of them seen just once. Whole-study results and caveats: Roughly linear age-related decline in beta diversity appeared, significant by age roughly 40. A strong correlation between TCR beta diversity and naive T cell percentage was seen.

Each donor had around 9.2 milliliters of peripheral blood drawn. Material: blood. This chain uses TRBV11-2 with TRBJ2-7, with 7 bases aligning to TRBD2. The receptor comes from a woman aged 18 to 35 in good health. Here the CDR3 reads CASSLVAGGDSYEQYF. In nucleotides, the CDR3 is TGTGCCAGCAGCTTAGTAGCGGGCGGAGACTCCTACGAGCAGTACTTC.